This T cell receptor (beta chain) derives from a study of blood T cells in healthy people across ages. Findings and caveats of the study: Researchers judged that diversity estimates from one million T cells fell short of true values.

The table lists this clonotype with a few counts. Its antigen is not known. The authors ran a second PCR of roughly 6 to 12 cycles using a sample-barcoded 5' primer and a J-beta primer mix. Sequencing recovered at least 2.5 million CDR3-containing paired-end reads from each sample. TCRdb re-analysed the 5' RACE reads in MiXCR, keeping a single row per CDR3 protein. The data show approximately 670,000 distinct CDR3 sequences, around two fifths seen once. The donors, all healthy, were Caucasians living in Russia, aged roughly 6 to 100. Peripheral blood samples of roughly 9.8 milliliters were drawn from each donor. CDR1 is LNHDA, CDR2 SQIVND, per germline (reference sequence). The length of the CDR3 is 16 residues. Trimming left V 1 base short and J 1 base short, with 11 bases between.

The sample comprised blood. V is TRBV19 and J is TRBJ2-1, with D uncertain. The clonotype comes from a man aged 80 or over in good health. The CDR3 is CASSIGAVRSYNEQFF. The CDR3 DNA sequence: TGTGCCAGTAGTATAGGCGCAGTCCGTTCCTACAATGAGCAGTTCTTC.